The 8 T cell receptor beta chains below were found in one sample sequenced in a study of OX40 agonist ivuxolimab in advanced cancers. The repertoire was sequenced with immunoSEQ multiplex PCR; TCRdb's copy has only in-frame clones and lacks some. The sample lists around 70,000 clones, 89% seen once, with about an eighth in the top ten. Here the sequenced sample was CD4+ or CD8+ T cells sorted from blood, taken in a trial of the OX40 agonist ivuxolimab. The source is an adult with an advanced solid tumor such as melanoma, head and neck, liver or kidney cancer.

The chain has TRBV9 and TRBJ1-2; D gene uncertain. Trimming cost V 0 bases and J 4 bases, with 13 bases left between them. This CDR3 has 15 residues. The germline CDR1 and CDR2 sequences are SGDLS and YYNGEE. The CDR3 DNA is TGTGCCAGCAGCGTAGGGTTGGCGGTCACCTATGGCTACACCTTC. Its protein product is CASSVGLAVTYGYTF.

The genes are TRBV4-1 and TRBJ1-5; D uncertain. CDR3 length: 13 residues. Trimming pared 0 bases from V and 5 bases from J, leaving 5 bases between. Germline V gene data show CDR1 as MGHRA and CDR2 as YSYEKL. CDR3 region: CASSQEIHQPQHF. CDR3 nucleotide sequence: TGCGCCAGCAGCCAAGAGATACATCAGCCCCAGCATTTT.

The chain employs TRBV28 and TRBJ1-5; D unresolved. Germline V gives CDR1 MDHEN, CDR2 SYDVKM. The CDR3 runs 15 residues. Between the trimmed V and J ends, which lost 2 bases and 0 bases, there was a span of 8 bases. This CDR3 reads CASSLARFSNQPQHF. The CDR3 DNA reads TGTGCCAGCAGTTTAGCCAGGTTTAGCAATCAGCCCCAGCATTTT.

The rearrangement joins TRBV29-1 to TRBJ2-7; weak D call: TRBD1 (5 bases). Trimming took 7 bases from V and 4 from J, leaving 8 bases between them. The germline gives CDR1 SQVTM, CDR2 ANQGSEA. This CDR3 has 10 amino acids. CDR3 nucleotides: TGCAGCGGGGGCAATTACGAGCAGTACTTC. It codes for CSGGNYEQYF.

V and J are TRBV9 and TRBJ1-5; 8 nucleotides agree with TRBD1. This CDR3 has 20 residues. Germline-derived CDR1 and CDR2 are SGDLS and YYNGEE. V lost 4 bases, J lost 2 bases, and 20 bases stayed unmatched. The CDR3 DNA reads TGTGCCAGCAGCCCCCCCTGGGACAGGCTTGGGGTGTTCGGCAATCAGCCCCAGCATTTT. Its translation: CASSPPWDRLGVFGNQPQHF. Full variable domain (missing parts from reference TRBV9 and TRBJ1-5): DSGVTQTPKHLITATGQRVTLRCSPRSGDLSVYWYQQSLDQGLQFLIQYYNGEERAKGNILERFSAQQFPDLHSELNLSSLELGDSALYFCASSPPWDRLGVFGNQPQHFGDGTRLSIL.

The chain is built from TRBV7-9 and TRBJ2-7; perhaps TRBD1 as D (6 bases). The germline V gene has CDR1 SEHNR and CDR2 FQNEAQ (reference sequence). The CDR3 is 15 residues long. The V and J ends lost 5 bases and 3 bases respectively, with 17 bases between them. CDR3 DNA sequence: TGTGCCAGCAGCCGAACTGGACAGAAAATCTACGAGCAGTACTTC. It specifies CASSRTGQKIYEQYF.

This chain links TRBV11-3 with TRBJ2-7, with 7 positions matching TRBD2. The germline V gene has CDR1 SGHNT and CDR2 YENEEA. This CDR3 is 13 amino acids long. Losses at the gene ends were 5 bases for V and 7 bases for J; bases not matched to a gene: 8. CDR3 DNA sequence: TGTGCCAGCAGCCCGGGAGGCCTAGGGGAGCAGTACTTC. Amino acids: CASSPGGLGEQYF.

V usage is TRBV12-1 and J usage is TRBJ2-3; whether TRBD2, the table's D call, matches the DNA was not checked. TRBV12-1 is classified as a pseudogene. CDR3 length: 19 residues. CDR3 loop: CASSSREGPDGSPTDTQYF. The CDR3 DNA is TGTGCCAGCAGCTCCCGGGAGGGGCCTGACGGGAGCCCTACAGATACGCAGTATTTT.